The T cell receptor (beta chain) described here comes from a study of blood T cells in healthy people across ages. This clonotype has only a few counts. Its target is not known. Next came a second PCR, run for about 6 to 12 cycles, which used a sample-barcoded 5' primer along with a J-beta primer mix. TCRdb re-called the 5' RACE reads with MiXCR, one entry per CDR3 protein. The table shows about 670,000 distinct CDR3 sequences, with over 40% occurring only once. This CDR3 contains 12 residues. V was cut by 7 bases and J by 8 bases, with 13 bases left in between. CDR1 SGHNT and CDR2 YYREEE come from the germline V gene (reference sequence). The study's findings and limits: It was not known whether donors were CMV positive (a possible confounder of expanded clonotype changes). When set beside aged donors, long-lived donors presented more naive CD4+ cells and higher diversity.

The chain employs TRBV5-4 and TRBJ2-1; D call uncertain. What was sequenced was blood. The receptor's source is a woman older than 75 in good health. This chain's CDR3 is CASSTYRDEQFF. DNA of the CDR3: TGTGCCAGCTCGACCTATCGGGATGAGCAGTTCTTC.